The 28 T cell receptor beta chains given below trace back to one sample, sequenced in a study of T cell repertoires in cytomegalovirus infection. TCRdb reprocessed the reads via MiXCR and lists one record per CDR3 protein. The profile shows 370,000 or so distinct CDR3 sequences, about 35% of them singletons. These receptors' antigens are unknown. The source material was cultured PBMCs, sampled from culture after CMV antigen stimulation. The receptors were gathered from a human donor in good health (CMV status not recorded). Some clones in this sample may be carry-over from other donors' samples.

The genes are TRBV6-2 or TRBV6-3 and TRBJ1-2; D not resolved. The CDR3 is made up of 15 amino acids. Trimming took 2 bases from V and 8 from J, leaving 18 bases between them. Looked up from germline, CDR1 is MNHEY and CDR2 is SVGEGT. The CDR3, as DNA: TGTGCCAGCAGTTACCACGGAGGAGCCTTTGAGGGCTACACCTTC. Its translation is CASSYHGGAFEGYTF.

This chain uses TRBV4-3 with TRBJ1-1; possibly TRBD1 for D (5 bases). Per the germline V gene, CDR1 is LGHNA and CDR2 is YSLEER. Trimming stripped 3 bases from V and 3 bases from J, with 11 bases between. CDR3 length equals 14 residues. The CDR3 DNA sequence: TGCGCCAGCAGCCATGGAGACAGAGACACTGAAGCTTTCTTT. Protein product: CASSHGDRDTEAFF.

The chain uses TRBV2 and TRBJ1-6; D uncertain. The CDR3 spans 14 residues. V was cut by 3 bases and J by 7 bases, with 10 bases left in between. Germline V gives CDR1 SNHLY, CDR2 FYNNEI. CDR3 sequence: CASSDTVLNSPLHF. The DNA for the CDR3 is TGTGCCAGCAGTGATACTGTTCTAAATTCACCCCTCCACTTT. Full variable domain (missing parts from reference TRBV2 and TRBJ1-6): EPEVTQTPSHQVTQMGQEVILRCVPISNHLYFYWYRQILGQKVEFLVSFYNNEISEKSEIFDDQFSVERPDGSNFTLKIRSTKLEDSAMYFCASSDTVLNSPLHFGNGTRLTVT.

CDR3 coding DNA: TGCAGTGCTAAAGGGACAGGGAGAAATCAGCCCCAGCATTTT. Its protein is CSAKGTGRNQPQHF. The chain employs TRBV20-1 and TRBJ1-5, with 9 positions matching TRBD1. This CDR3 region has 14 residues. Per the germline V gene, CDR1 is DFQATT and CDR2 is SNEGSKA (reference sequence). J gave up 4 bases and V 4 bases, and 5 bases lay outside the gene matches.

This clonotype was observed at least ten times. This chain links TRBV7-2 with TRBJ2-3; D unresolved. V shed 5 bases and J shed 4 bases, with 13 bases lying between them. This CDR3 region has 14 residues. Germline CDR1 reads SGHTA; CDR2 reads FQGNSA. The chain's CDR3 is CASSRAWGPDTQYF. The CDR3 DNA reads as TGTGCCAGCAGCAGGGCTTGGGGTCCAGATACGCAGTATTTT.

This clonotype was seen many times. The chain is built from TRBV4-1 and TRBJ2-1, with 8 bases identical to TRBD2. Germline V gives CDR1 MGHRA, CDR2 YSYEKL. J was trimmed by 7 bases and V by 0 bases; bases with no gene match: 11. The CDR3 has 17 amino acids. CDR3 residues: CASSQDRLIAGNNEQFF. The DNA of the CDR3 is TGCGCCAGCAGCCAAGATAGGCTAATAGCGGGGAATAATGAGCAGTTCTTC.

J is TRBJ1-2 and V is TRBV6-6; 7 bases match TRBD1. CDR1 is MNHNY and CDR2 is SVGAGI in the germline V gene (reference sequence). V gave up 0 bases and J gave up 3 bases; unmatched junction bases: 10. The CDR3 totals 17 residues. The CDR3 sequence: CASSYSGRDSEDYGYTF. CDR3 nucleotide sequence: TGTGCCAGCAGTTACTCAGGGAGGGACAGCGAAGACTATGGCTACACCTTC.

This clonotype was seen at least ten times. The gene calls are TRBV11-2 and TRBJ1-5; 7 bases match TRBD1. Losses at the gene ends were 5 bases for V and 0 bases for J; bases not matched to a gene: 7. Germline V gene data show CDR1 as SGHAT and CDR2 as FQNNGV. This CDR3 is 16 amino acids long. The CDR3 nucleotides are TGTGCCAGCAGCCCGAAGAGGGGGCATAGCAATCAGCCCCAGCATTTT. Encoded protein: CASSPKRGHSNQPQHF.

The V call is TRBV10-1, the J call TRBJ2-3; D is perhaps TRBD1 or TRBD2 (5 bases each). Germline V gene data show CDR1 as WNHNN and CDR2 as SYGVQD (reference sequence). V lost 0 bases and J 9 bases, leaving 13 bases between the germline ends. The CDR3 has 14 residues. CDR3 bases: TGCGCCAGCAGTGAGTCCCCGAGAGGGGAGACGCAGTATTTT. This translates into CASSESPRGETQYF.

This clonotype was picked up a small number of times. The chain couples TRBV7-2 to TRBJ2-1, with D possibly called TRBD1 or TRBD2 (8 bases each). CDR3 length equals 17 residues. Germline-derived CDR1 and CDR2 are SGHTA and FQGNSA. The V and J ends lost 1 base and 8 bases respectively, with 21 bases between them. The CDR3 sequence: CASSLVAGGQGAYEQFF. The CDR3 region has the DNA TGTGCCAGCAGCTTAGTGGCGGGAGGCCAGGGGGCATATGAGCAGTTCTTC.

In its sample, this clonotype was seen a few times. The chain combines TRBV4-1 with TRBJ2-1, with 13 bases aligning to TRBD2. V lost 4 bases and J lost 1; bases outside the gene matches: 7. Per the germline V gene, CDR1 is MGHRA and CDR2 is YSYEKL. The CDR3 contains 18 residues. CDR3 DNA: TGCGCCAGCAGCCCGGGACTAGCGGGGACCGGGTCCTACAATGAGCAGTTCTTC. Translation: CASSPGLAGTGSYNEQFF.

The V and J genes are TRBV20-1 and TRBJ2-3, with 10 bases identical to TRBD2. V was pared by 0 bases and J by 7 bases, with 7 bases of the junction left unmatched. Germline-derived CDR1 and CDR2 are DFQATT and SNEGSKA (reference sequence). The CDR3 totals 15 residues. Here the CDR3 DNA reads TGCAGTGCTAGAGATGCAGCGGGAGGGGAGAATACGCAGTATTTT. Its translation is CSARDAAGGENTQYF.

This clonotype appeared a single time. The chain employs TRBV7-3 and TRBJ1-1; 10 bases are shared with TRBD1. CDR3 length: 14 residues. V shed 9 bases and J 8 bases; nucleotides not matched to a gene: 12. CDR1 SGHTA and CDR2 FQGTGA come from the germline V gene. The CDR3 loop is CASGSGTGVGEAFF. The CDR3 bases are TGTGCCAGTGGATCCGGGACAGGGGTTGGGGAAGCTTTCTTT.

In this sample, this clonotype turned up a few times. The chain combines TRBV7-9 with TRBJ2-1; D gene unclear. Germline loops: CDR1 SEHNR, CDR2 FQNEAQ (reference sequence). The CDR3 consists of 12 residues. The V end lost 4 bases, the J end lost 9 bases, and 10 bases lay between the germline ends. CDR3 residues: CASSSRLFEQFF. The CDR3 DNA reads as TGTGCCAGCAGCTCCCGACTTTTTGAGCAGTTCTTC.

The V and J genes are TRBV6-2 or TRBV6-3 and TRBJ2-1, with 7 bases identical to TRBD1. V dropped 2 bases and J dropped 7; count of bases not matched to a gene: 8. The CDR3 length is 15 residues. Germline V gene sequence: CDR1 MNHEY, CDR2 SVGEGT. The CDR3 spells CASSYPGTDANEQFF. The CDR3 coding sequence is TGTGCCAGCAGTTACCCCGGGACAGACGCGAATGAGCAGTTCTTC.

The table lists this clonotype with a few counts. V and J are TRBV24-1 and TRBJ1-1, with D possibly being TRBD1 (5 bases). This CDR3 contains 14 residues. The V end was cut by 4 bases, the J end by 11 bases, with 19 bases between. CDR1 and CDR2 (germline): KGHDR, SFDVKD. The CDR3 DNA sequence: TGTGCCACCAGTGAAGCGGACCGACGGGGGGGGGCTTTCTTT. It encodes CATSEADRRGGAFF.

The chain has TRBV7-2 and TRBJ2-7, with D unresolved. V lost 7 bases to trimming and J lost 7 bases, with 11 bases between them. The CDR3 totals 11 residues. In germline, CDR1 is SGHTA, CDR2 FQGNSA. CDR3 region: CASTSGREQYF. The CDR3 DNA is TGTGCCAGCACCTCAGGCCGGGAGCAGTACTTC.

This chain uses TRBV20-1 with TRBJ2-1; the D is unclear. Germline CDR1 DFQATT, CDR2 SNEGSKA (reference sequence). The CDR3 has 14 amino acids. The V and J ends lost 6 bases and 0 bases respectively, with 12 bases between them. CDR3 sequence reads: CSAASPSSYNEQFF. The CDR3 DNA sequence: TGCAGTGCAGCATCACCGAGCTCCTACAATGAGCAGTTCTTC.

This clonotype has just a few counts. CDR3 nucleotide sequence: TGTGCCAGCAGTACAGGAGGGGGTAGCAATCAGCCCCAGCATTTT. It encodes CASSTGGGSNQPQHF. The rearrangement links TRBV2 to TRBJ1-5; D perhaps matches TRBD1 (6 bases). Germline loops: CDR1 SNHLY, CDR2 FYNNEI. This CDR3 has 15 amino acids. V was pared by 5 bases and J by 0 bases, with 11 bases between.

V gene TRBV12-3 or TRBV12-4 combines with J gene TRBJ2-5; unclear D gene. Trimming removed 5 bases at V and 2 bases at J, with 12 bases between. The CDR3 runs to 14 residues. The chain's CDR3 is CASSPRHLQETQYF. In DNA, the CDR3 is TGTGCCAGCAGTCCTCGACACTTACAAGAGACCCAGTACTTC.

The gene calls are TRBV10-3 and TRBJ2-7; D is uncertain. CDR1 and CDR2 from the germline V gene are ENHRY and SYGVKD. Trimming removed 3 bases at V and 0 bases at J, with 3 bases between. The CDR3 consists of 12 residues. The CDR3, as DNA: TGTGCCATCAGTGACGCCTCCTACGAGCAGTACTTC. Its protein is CAISDASYEQYF.

CDR3 in amino acids: CASSLTGTGFGEQYV. As DNA, the CDR3 is TGTGCCAGCAGCCTTACCGGGACAGGGTTCGGCGAGCAGTACGTC. The rearrangement joins TRBV7-8 to TRBJ2-7; 9 bases agree with TRBD1. The CDR3 length is 15 residues. V trimming: 5 bases; J trimming: 6 bases; junction bases outside the gene matches: 11. Per germline, CDR1 SGHVS and CDR2 FQNEAQ.

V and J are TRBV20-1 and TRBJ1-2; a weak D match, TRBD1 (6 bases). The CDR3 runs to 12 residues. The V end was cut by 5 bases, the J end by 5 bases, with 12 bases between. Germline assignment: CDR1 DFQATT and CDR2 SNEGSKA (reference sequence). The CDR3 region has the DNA TGCAGTGCTCTACAGGGCGGTTATGGCTACACCTTC. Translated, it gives CSALQGGYGYTF.

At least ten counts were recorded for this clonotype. The CDR3 is CASSLASGSANEQFF. The CDR3 coding sequence is TGTGCCAGCAGCTTAGCTAGCGGGAGTGCTAATGAGCAGTTCTTC. This sequence joins TRBV7-2 and TRBJ2-1, with TRBD2 identical over 9 bases. Trimming took 0 bases from V and 7 from J; bases not matched to a gene: 4. Germline V CDR1 and CDR2: SGHTA, FQGNSA. The CDR3 consists of 15 residues.

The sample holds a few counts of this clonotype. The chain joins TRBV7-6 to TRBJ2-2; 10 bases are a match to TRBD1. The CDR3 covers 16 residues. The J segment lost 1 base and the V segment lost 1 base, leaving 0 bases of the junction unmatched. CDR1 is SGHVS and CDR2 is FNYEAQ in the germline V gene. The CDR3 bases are TGTGCCAGCAGCTTAGGGGACAGGGGGAACACCGGGGAGCTGTTTTTT. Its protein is CASSLGDRGNTGELFF.

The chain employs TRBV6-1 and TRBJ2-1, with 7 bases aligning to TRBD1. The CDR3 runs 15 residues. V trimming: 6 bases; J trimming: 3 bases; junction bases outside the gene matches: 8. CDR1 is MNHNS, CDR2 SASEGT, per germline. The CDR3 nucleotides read TGTGCCAGCAGATCCCCGACAGGGAGCTACAATGAGCAGTTCTTC. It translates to CASRSPTGSYNEQFF.

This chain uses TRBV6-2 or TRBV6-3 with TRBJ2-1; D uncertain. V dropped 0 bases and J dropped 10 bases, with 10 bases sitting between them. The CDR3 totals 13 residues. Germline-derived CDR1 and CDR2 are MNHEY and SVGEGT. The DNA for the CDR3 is TGTGCCAGCAGTTACTCTCGGTCCCAGGAGCAGTTCTTC. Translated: CASSYSRSQEQFF.

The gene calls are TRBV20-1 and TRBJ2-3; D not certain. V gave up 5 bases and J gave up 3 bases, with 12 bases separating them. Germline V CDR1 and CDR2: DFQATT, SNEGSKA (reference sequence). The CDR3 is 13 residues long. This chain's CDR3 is CSAGPPVTDTQYF. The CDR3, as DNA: TGCAGTGCTGGGCCCCCCGTGACAGATACGCAGTATTTT.